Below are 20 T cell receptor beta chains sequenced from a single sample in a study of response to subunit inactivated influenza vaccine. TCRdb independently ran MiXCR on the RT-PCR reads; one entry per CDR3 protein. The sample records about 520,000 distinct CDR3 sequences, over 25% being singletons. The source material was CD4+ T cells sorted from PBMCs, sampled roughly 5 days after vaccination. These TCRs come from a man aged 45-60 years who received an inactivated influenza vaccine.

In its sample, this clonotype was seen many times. CDR3 amino acids: CSASSGTLDTGELFF. CDR3 DNA: TGCAGTGCTAGCTCCGGGACCCTGGACACCGGGGAGCTGTTTTTT. The rearrangement links TRBV20-1 to TRBJ2-2, with D possibly being TRBD1 or TRBD2 (5 bases each). The CDR3 has 15 residues. The V gene lost 3 bases and the J gene lost 3 bases, with 14 bases spanning the gap. Germline loops: CDR1 DFQATT, CDR2 SNEGSKA (reference sequence).

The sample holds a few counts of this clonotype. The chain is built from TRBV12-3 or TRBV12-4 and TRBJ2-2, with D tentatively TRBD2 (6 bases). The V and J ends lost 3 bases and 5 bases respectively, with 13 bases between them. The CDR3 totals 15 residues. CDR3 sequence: CASSFGGSWTGELFF. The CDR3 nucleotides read TGTGCCAGCAGTTTTGGGGGGAGTTGGACCGGGGAGCTGTTTTTT.

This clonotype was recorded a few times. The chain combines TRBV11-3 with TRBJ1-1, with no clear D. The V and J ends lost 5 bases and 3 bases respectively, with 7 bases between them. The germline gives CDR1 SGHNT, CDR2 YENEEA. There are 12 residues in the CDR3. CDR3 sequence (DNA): TGTGCCAGCAGCGAGGTGGACACTGAAGCTTTCTTT. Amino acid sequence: CASSEVDTEAFF.

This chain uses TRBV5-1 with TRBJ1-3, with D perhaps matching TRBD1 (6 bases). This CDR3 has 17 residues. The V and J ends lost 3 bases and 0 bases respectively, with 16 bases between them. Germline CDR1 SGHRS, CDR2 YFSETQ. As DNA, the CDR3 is TGCGCCAGCAGCTCAACCGGGACACGACACTCTGGAAACACCATATATTTT. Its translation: CASSSTGTRHSGNTIYF.

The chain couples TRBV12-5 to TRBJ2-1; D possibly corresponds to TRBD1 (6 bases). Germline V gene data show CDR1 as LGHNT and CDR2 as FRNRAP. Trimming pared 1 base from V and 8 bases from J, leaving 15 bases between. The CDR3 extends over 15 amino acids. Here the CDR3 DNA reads TGTGCTAGTGGTTTGGACGTAGGGGGTTTCGATGAGCAGTTCTTC. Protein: CASGLDVGGFDEQFF.

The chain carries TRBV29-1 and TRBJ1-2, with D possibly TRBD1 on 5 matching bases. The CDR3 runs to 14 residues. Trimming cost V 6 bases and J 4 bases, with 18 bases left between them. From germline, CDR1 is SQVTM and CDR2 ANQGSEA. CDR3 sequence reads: CSVRRDAPSYGYTF. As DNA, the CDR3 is TGCAGCGTGAGAAGGGACGCACCCAGCTATGGCTACACCTTC.

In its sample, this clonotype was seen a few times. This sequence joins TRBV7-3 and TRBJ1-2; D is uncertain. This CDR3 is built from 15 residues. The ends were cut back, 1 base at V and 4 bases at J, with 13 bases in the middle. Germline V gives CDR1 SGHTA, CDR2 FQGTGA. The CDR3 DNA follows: TGTGCCAGCAGCTTAATTTTGGAAAAGACCTATGGCTACACCTTC. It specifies CASSLILEKTYGYTF.

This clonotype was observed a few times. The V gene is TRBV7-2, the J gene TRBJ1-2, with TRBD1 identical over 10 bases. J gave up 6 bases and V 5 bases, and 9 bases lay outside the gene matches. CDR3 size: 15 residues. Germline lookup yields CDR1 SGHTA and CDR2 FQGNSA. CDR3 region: CASSPGQGLWDGYTF. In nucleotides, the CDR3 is TGTGCCAGCAGCCCGGGACAGGGGCTTTGGGATGGCTACACCTTC. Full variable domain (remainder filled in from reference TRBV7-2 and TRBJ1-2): GAGVSQSPSNKVTEKGKDVELRCDPISGHTALYWYRQSLGQGLEFLIYFQGNSAPDKSGLPSDRFSAERTGGSVSTLTIQRTQQEDSAVYLCASSPGQGLWDGYTFGSGTRLTVV.

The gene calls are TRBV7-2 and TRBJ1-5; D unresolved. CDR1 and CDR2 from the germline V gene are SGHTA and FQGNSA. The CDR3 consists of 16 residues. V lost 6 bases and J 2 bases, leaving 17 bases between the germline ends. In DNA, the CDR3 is TGTGCCAGCAGTCATACTGGGCAGTCGGGCAATCAGCCCCAGCATTTT. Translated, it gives CASSHTGQSGNQPQHF.

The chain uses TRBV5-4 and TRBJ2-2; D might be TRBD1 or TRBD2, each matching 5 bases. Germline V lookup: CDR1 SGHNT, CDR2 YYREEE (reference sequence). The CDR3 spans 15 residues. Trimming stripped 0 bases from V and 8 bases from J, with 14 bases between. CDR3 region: CASSLALAQGGELFF. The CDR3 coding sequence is TGTGCCAGCAGCTTGGCGCTAGCCCAGGGTGGGGAGCTGTTTTTT.

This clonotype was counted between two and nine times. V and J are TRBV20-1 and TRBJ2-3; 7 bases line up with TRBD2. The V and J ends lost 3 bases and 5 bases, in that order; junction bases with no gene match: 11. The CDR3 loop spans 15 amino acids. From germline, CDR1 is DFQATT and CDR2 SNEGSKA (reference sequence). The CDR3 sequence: CSARTGTTPGDTQYF. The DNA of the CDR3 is TGCAGTGCTAGGACCGGGACTACCCCCGGAGATACGCAGTATTTT.

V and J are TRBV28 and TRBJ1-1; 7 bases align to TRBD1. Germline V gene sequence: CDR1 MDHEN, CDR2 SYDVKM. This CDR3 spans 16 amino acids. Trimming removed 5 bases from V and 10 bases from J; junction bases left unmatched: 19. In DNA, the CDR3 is TGTGCCAGCAGTGACGGCCAGGGGGGAGCCTATGGTGGAGCTTTCTTT. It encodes CASSDGQGGAYGGAFF.

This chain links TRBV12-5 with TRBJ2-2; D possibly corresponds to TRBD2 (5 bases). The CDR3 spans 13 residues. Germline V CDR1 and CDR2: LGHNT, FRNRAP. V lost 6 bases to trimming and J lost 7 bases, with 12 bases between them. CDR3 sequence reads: CASGHSAGGELFF. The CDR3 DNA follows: TGTGCTAGTGGCCACAGCGCGGGCGGGGAGCTGTTTTTT.

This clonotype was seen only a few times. The DNA for the CDR3 is TGTGCCAGCAGTTGGCGGGGGCGCGATAAAGCTTTCTTT. Protein sequence: CASSWRGRDKAFF. J is TRBJ1-1 and V is TRBV12-3 or TRBV12-4, with a tentative D call TRBD1 (6 bases). This CDR3 contains 13 residues. V lost 4 bases and J 9 bases, leaving 15 bases between the germline ends.

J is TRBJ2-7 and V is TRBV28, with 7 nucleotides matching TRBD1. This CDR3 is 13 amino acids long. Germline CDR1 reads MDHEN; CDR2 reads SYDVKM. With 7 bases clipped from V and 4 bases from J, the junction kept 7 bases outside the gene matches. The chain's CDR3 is CASTLTGRYEQYF. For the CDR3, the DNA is TGTGCCAGCACCTTGACAGGGAGATACGAGCAGTACTTC.

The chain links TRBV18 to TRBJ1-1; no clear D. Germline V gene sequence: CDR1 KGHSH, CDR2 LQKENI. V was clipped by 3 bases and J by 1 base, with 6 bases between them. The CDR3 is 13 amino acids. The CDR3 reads CASSPNRNTEAFF. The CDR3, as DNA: TGTGCCAGCTCACCCAACAGGAACACTGAAGCTTTCTTT.

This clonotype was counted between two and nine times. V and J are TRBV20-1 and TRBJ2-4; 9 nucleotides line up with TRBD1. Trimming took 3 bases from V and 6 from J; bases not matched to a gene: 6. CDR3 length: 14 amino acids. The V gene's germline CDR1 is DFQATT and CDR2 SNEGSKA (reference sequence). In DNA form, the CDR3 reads TGCAGTGCTAGGACCGGGACAGGGACAAACATTCAGTACTTC. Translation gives CSARTGTGTNIQYF.

CDR3 DNA sequence: TGTGCCAGCAGGGGACTAATAAGGGGTGGGCCATACGAGCAGTACTTC. Its translation is CASRGLIRGGPYEQYF. The rearrangement joins TRBV27 to TRBJ2-7; 7 nucleotides line up with TRBD2. This CDR3 region has 16 residues. Germline lookup yields CDR1 MNHEY and CDR2 SMNVEV (reference sequence). With V trimmed by 6 bases and J by 4 bases, 15 bases remained unmatched.

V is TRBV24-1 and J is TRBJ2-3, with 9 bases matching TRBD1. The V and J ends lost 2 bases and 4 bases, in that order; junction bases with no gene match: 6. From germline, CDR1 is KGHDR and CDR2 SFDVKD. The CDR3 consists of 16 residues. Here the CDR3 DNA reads TGTGCCACCAGTGATTCATGGACAGGGGTGGCAGATACGCAGTATTTT. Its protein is CATSDSWTGVADTQYF.

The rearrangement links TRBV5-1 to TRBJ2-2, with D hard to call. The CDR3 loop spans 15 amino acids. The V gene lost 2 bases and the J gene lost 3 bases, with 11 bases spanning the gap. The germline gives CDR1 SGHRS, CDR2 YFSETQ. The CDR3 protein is CASSFGHRDTGELFF. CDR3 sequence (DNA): TGCGCCAGCAGCTTTGGGCACAGAGACACCGGGGAGCTGTTTTTT.